This T cell receptor beta chain was sequenced in a study of shared clonotypes between healthy human individuals. Study observations and caveats: The authors expected sequencing depth to affect clonotype sharing among donors. Richness estimates generally favored naive over memory subsets.

The investigators split CD4+ cells into a CD45RA+ naive subset and a CD45RA-negative memory subset. To note about this clone: Its target is unknown.

After removal of 2 bases from V and 4 bases from J, the junction contained 6 bases not matched to a gene. The CDR3 has 15 residues. Germline V lookup: CDR1 MDHEN, CDR2 SYDVKM. Researchers ran the assay at a deep level. Profiling relied on immunoSEQ multiplex PCR, and the TCRdb table lists in-frame clones only, not all of them. Of under 1,100,000 clones detected, around 74% appear once; the ten largest clones hold about 1.4%. The chain links TRBV28 to TRBJ2-7; TRBD2 matches 9 bases. This sequence originates from a man aged 18 to 29 in good health. Sequencing used memory CD4+ T cells sorted from blood. Regarding subset: CD45RA-negative fraction. CDR3 in amino acids: CASSLKAGGKYEQYF. CDR3 coding DNA: TGTGCCAGCAGTTTAAAGGCGGGAGGGAAATACGAGCAGTACTTC.